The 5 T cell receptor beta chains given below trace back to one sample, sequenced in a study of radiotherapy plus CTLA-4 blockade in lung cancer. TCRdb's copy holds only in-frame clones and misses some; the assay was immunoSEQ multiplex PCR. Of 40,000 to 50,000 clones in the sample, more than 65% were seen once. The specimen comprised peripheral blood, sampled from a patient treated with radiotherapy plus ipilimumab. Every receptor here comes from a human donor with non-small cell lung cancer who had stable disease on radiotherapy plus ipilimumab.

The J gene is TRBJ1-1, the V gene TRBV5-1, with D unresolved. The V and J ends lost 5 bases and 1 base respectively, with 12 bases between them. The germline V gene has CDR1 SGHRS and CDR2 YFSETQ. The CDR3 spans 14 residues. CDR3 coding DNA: TGCGCCAGCAGGCCCTCGACGGGGAACACTGAAGCTTTCTTT. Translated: CASRPSTGNTEAFF.

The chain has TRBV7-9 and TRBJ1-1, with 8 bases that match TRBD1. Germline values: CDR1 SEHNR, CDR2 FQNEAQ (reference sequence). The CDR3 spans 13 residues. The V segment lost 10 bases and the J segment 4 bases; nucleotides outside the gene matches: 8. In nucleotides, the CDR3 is TGTGCCATCTCAACAGGGGGAGGCACTGAAGCTTTCTTT. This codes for CAISTGGGTEAFF. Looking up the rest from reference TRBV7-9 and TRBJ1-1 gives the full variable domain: DTGVSQNPRHKITKRGQNVTFRCDPISEHNRLYWYRQTLGQGPEFLTYFQNEAQLEKSRLLSDRFSAERPKGSFSTLEIQRTEQGDSAMYLCAISTGGGTEAFFGQGTRLTVV.

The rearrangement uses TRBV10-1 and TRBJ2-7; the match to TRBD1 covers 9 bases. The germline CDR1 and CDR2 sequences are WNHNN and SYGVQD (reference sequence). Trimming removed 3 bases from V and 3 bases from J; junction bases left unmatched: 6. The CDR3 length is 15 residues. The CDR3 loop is CASSDPGQGNYEQYF. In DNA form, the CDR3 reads TGCGCCAGCAGTGACCCGGGACAGGGAAACTACGAGCAGTACTTC.

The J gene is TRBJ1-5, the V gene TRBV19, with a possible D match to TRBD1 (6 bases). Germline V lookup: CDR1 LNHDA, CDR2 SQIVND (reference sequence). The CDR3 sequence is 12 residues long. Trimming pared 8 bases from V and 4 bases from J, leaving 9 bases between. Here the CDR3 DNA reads TGTGCCAGTGGGGACAAAAATCAGCCCCAGCATTTT. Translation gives CASGDKNQPQHF.

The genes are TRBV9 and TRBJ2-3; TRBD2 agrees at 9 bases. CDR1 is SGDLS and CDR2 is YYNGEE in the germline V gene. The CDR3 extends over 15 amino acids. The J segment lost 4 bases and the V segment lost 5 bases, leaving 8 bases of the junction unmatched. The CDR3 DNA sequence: TGTGCCAGCAGTGGGGGCGGGGGGGAGGCAGATACGCAGTATTTT. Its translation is CASSGGGGEADTQYF.